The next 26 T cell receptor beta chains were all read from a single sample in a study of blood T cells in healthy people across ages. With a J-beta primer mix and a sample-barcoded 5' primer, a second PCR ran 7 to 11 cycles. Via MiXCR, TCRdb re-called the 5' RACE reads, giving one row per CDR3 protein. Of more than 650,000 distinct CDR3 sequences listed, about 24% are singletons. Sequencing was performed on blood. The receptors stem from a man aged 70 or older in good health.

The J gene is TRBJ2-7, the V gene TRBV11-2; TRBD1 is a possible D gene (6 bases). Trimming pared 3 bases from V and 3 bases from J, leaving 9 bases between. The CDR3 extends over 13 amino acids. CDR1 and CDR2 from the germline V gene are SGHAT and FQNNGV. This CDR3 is CASSFIGGYEQYF. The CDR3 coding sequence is TGTGCCAGCAGCTTTATAGGGGGCTACGAGCAGTACTTC.

The CDR3 reads CAIRPGQGGDEQYF. DNA for the CDR3: TGTGCCATCAGGCCGGGACAGGGAGGTGACGAGCAGTACTTC. The genes are TRBV10-3 and TRBJ2-7; TRBD1 agrees at 9 bases. Germline V CDR1 and CDR2: ENHRY, SYGVKD. V lost 6 bases, J lost 5 bases, and 8 bases stayed unmatched. The CDR3 length is 14 residues.

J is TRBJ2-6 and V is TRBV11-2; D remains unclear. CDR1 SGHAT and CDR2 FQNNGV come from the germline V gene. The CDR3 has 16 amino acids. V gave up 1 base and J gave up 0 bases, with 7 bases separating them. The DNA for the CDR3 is TGTGCCAGCAGCTTAGTCGTACGCTCTGGGGCCAACGTCCTGACTTTC. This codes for CASSLVVRSGANVLTF.

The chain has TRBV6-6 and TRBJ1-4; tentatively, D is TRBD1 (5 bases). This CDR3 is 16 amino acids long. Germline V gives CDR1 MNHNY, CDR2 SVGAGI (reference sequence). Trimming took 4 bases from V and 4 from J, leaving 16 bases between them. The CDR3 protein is CASSSTSGQGNEKLFF. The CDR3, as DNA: TGTGCCAGCAGTTCTACCTCCGGGCAGGGTAATGAAAAACTGTTTTTT.

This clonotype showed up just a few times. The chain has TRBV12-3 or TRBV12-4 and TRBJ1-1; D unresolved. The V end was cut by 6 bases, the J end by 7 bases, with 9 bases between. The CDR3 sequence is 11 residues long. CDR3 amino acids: CASRLQLEAFF. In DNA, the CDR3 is TGTGCCAGCAGGCTACAGCTTGAAGCTTTCTTT.

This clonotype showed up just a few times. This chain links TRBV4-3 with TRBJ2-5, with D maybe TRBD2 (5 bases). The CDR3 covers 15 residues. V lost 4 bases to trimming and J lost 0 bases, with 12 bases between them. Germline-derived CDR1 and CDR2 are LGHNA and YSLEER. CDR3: CASSPTRGNQETQYF. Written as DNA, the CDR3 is TGCGCCAGCAGCCCCACCCGAGGGAACCAAGAGACCCAGTACTTC.

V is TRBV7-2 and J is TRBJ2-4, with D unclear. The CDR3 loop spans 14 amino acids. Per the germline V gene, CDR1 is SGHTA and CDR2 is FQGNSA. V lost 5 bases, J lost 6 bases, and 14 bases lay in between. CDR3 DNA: TGTGCCAGCAGCCCCCCCACAGCGTCAAACATTCAGTACTTC. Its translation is CASSPPTASNIQYF.

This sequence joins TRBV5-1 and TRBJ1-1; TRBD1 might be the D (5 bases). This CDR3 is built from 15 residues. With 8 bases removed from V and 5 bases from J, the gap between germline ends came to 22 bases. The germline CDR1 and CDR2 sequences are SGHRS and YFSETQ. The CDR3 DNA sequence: TGCGCCAGAGCCCCCTGTGAGGGGAGGAAGACTGAAGCTTTCTTT. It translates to CARAPCEGRKTEAFF.

DNA of the CDR3: TGTGCCAGCAGCTTGGTTGGACAGATCTACGAGCAGTACGTC. As protein: CASSLVGQIYEQYV. The chain has TRBV5-6 and TRBJ2-7; the D gene is possibly TRBD1 (6 bases). The CDR3 is made up of 14 amino acids. V was pared by 0 bases and J by 3 bases, with 10 bases between. Germline loops: CDR1 SGHDT, CDR2 YYEEEE.

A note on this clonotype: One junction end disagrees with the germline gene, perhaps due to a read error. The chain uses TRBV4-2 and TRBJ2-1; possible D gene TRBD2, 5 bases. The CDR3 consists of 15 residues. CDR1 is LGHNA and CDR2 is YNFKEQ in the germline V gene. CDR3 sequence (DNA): TGTGCCAGCAGCCAAGTGGCTAGCCCCCTCGATGAGCAGTCCTTC. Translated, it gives CASSQVASPLDEQSF.

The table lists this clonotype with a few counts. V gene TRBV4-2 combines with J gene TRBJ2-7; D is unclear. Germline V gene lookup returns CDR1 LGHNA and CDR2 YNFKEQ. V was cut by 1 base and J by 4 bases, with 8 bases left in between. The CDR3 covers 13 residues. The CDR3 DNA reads TGTGCCAGCAGCCAAGCAGTGTTTTACGAGCAGTACTTC. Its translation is CASSQAVFYEQYF.

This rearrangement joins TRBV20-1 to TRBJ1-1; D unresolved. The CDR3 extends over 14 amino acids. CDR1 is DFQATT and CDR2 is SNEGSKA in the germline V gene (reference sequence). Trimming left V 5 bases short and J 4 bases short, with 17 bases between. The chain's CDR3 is CSAPRPDQVTEAFF. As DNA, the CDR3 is TGCAGTGCTCCCCGGCCCGACCAAGTCACTGAAGCTTTCTTT.

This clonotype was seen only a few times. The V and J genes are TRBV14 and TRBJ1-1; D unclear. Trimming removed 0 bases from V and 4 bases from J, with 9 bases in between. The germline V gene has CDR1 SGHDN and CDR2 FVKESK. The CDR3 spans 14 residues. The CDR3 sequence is CASSQDPGFTEAFF. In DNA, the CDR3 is TGTGCCAGCAGCCAAGATCCCGGTTTCACTGAAGCTTTCTTT.

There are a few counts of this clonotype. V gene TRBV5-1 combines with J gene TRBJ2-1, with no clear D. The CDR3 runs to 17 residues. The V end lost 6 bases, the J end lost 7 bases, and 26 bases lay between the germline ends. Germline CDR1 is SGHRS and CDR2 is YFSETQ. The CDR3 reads CASTDSPRPRLGNEQFF. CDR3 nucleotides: TGCGCCAGCACAGATAGTCCCCGCCCCCGTCTTGGGAATGAGCAGTTCTTC.

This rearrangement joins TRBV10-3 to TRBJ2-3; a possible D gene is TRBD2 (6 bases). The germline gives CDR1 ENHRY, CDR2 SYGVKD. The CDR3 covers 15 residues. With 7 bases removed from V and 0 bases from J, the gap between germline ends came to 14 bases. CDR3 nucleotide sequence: TGTGCCATCAAGGGGCCTAGCGCCAGCACAGATACGCAGTATTTT. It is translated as CAIKGPSASTDTQYF.

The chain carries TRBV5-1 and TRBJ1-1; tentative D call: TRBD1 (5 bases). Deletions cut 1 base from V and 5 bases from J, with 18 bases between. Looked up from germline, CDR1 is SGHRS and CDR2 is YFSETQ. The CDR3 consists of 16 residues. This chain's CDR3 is CASSLLPGGAGTEAFF. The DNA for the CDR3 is TGCGCCAGCAGCTTGTTGCCCGGAGGGGCAGGGACTGAAGCTTTCTTT. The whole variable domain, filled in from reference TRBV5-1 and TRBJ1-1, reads KAGVTQTPRYLIKTRGQQVTLSCSPISGHRSVSWYQQTPGQGLQFLFEYFSETQRNKGNFPGRFSGRQFSNSRSEMNVSTLELGDSALYLCASSLLPGGAGTEAFFGQGTRLTVV.

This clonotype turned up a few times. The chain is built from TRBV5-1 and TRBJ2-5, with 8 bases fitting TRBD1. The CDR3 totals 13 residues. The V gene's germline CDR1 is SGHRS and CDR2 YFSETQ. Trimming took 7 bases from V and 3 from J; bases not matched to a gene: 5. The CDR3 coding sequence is TGCGCCAGCCGTACGGGACAGGAAGAGACCCAGTACTTC. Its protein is CASRTGQEETQYF.

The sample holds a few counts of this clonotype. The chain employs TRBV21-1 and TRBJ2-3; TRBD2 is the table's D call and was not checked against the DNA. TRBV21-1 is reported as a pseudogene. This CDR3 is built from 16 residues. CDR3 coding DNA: TGTGCCAGCAGCAGAGGGACTAGCGGGTACACAGATACGCAGTATTTT. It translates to CASSRGTSGYTDTQYF.

The CDR3, as DNA: TGCAGTGCTTTCCCGGGACAGGCGGTTTTGGATGAGCAGTTCTTC. It encodes CSAFPGQAVLDEQFF. This chain joins TRBV20-1 and TRBJ2-1; 8 nucleotides align to TRBD1. From germline, CDR1 is DFQATT and CDR2 SNEGSKA (reference sequence). J was trimmed by 8 bases and V by 5 bases; bases with no gene match: 14. This CDR3 comprises 15 residues.

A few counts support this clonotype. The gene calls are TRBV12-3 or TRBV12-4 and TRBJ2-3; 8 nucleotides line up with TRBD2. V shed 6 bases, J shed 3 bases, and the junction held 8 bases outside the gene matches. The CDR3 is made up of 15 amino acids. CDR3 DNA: TGTGCCAGCAGCCAACCGGGACTAGGTACAGATACGCAGTATTTT. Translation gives CASSQPGLGTDTQYF.

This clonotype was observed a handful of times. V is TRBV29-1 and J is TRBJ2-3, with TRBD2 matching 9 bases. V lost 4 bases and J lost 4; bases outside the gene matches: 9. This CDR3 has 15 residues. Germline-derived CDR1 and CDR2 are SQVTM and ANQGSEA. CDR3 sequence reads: CSVVLSGGYSDTQYF. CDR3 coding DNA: TGCAGCGTTGTACTCAGCGGGGGGTACTCAGATACGCAGTATTTT.

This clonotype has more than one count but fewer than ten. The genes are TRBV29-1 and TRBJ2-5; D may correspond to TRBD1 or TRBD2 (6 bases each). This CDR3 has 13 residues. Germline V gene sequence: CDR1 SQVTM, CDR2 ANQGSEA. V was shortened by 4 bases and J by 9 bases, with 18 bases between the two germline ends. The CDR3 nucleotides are TGCAGCGTTGGGTCTGCGGGACAAGTAGCCCAGTACTTC. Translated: CSVGSAGQVAQYF.

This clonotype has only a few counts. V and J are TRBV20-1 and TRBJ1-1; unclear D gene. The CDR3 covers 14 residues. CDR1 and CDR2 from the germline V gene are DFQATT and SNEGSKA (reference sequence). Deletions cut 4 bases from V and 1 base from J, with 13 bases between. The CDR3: CSATPMRGNTEAFF. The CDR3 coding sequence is TGCAGTGCTACCCCTATGCGGGGGAACACTGAAGCTTTCTTT.

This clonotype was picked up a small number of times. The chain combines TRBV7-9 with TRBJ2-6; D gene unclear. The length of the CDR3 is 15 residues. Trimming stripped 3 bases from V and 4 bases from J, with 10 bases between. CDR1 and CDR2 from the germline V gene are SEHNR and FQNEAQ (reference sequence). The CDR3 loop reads CASSFDFAGANVLTF. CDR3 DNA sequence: TGTGCCAGCAGCTTCGATTTCGCGGGGGCCAACGTCCTGACTTTC.

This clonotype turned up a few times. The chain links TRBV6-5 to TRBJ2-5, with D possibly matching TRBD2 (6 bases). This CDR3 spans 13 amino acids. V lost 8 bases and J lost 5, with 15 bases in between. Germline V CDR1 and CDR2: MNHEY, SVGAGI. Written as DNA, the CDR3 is TGTGCCAGCCATGGGGGAGGCGGTGAGACCCAGTACTTC. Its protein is CASHGGGGETQYF.

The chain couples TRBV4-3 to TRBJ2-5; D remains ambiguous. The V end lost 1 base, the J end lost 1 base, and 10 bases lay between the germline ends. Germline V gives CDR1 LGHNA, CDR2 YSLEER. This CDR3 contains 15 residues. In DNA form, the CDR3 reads TGCGCCAGCAGCCAAGGATTTGGTACCCAAGAGACCCAGTACTTC. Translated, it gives CASSQGFGTQETQYF.